The 30 T cell receptor beta chains presented below share a single source sample, sequenced in a study of sequential checkpoint blockade in melanoma (dated by TCRdb to about 2019). In the paper's terms, the treatment or condition label means: randomized to nivolumab then ipilimumab (arm A) or the reverse (arm B). Library prep was done by the immunoSEQ multiplex PCR assay. TCRdb took this table from immuneACCESS and kept in-frame rearrangements with V and J called. Such tables lack part of the clones; where checked against another copy, unresolved V genes explain under half of the gap, and the rest is unexplained. This sample holds around 30,000 clones; more than 65% were observed only once. The ten largest clones add up to 15% to 20% of the sample. The sample in question was CD8+ T cells sorted from blood (inferred from file names), obtained from a patient given nivolumab and ipilimumab in sequence. The origin of the receptors is a human donor with melanoma.

The chain links TRBV4-1 to TRBJ1-4, with a possible D match to TRBD1 (5 bases). CDR1 and CDR2 from the germline V gene are MGHRA and YSYEKL. Trimming stripped 3 bases from V and 7 bases from J, with 18 bases between. The length of the CDR3 is 16 residues. CDR3 region: CASSQSPPGRGEKLFF. The CDR3, as DNA: TGCGCCAGCAGCCAGTCCCCCCCAGGGAGGGGTGAAAAACTGTTTTTT.

The chain combines TRBV7-9 with TRBJ2-3; the D gene is possibly TRBD2 (6 bases). The CDR3 contains 14 residues. CDR1 and CDR2 (germline): SEHNR, FQNEAQ (reference sequence). V lost 8 bases and J lost 0, with 12 bases in between. The DNA for the CDR3 is TGTGCCAGCCCGCCGGGGGAAAGCACAGATACGCAGTATTTT. This encodes CASPPGESTDTQYF.

This rearrangement joins TRBV19 to TRBJ2-7; TRBD1 is a possible D gene (5 bases). The CDR3 spans 15 residues. Germline V CDR1 and CDR2: LNHDA, SQIVND (reference sequence). V was trimmed by 4 bases and J by 2 bases, leaving 15 bases between them. CDR3 bases: TGTGCCAGTAGTAATCCCAGGGAAACCCCCTACGAGCAGTACTTC. Translating it yields CASSNPRETPYEQYF.

The chain combines TRBV7-9 with TRBJ1-5, with 8 bases aligning to TRBD1. V trimming: 3 bases; J trimming: 4 bases; junction bases outside the gene matches: 5. Germline V gene sequence: CDR1 SEHNR, CDR2 FQNEAQ (reference sequence). This CDR3 contains 15 residues. The CDR3 DNA reads TGTGCCAGCAGCTTGGGACAGGCGGGGAATCAGCCCCAGCATTTT. It translates to CASSLGQAGNQPQHF.

The chain links TRBV28 to TRBJ2-7, with TRBD1 as a possible D gene (6 bases). The germline V gene has CDR1 MDHEN and CDR2 SYDVKM. V gave up 6 bases and J gave up 2 bases, with 14 bases separating them. This CDR3 is built from 14 residues. The CDR3 sequence: CASRPRGHTYEQYF. The CDR3 nucleotides read TGTGCCAGCAGGCCTAGGGGACATACCTACGAGCAGTACTTC.

The rearrangement links TRBV5-6 to TRBJ1-1; a possible D gene is TRBD1 (5 bases). V gave up 0 bases and J gave up 3 bases, with 12 bases separating them. This CDR3 has 15 amino acids. Germline CDR1 reads SGHDT; CDR2 reads YYEEEE. CDR3 amino acids: CASSLGGGTYTEAFF. CDR3 nucleotides: TGTGCCAGCAGCTTGGGCGGGGGGACCTACACTGAAGCTTTCTTT.

This clone has a handful of counts. Other DNA sequences in the same sample also yield this CDR3. This chain uses TRBV7-8 with TRBJ1-2; 7 nucleotides agree with TRBD1. J lost 4 bases, V lost 4 bases, and 15 bases had no gene match. CDR1 SGHVS and CDR2 FQNEAQ come from the germline V gene. This CDR3 contains 17 residues. The CDR3 loop is CASSSTGVLPIVYGYTF. The CDR3 DNA reads as TGTGCCAGCAGCTCCACAGGGGTCCTCCCAATTGTCTATGGCTACACCTTC.

The chain carries TRBV9 and TRBJ2-1, with TRBD2 identical over 8 bases. The V and J ends lost 0 bases and 9 bases, in that order; junction bases with no gene match: 14. Germline CDR1 reads SGDLS; CDR2 reads YYNGEE. The CDR3 is 17 residues long. DNA for the CDR3: TGTGCCAGCAGCGTAGCGAGTCGGGGGGGCAGATACGGTGAGCAGTTCTTC. Translation gives CASSVASRGGRYGEQFF.

This clone was found once. V gene TRBV7-8 combines with J gene TRBJ2-7; D is possibly TRBD2 (6 bases). This CDR3 comprises 14 residues. V lost 2 bases to trimming and J lost 0 bases, with 8 bases between them. Per germline, CDR1 SGHVS and CDR2 FQNEAQ. CDR3 nucleotides: TGTGCCAGCAGCTTAAGCGGGTTCTCCTACGAGCAGTACTTC. It encodes CASSLSGFSYEQYF.

This chain uses TRBV4-1 with TRBJ2-7, with D possibly being TRBD2 (8 bases). The germline V gene has CDR1 MGHRA and CDR2 YSYEKL. The CDR3 extends over 15 amino acids. V lost 4 bases to trimming and J lost 3 bases, with 16 bases between them. CDR3 amino acids: CASSPGRGRIYEQYF. The CDR3 DNA is TGCGCCAGCAGCCCCGGGAGGGGGCGCATCTACGAGCAGTACTTC.

The CDR3 coding sequence is TGTGCCAGTAGTATGGAAGGGGGGGGGCGGAGCGGCTACACCTTC. Translating it yields CASSMEGGGRSGYTF. V usage is TRBV19 and J usage is TRBJ1-2, with D perhaps TRBD1 (6 bases). Germline CDR1 reads LNHDA; CDR2 reads SQIVND (reference sequence). The CDR3 is made up of 15 amino acids. Trimming stripped 3 bases from V and 8 bases from J, with 19 bases between.

The chain recombines TRBV10-3 with TRBJ2-1, with D perhaps TRBD2 (6 bases). This CDR3 spans 14 amino acids. V lost 2 bases and J lost 9, with 14 bases in between. The germline CDR1 and CDR2 sequences are ENHRY and SYGVKD. In DNA form, the CDR3 reads TGTGCCATCAGTGAGCCGGGACTCCCATTTGAGCAGTTCTTC. It specifies CAISEPGLPFEQFF.

V and J are TRBV29-1 and TRBJ1-2; D not certain. Trimming removed 5 bases from V and 0 bases from J, with 10 bases in between. This CDR3 region has 13 residues. The germline V gene has CDR1 SQVTM and CDR2 ANQGSEA. The CDR3 nucleotides read TGCAGCGTTCGCTGGGGAGCTAACTATGGCTACACCTTC. This translates into CSVRWGANYGYTF.

The chain is built from TRBV5-1 and TRBJ1-2; 9 nucleotides align to TRBD1. CDR3 size: 15 residues. Germline CDR1 is SGHRS and CDR2 is YFSETQ. The J segment lost 4 bases and the V segment lost 2 bases, leaving 6 bases of the junction unmatched. The CDR3 protein is CASSFTGGGGYGYTF. CDR3 coding DNA: TGCGCCAGCAGCTTCACAGGGGGCGGTGGCTATGGCTACACCTTC. The full variable domain, completed using reference TRBV5-1 and TRBJ1-2, is KAGVTQTPRYLIKTRGQQVTLSCSPISGHRSVSWYQQTPGQGLQFLFEYFSETQRNKGNFPGRFSGRQFSNSRSEMNVSTLELGDSALYLCASSFTGGGGYGYTFGSGTRLTVV.

The chain joins TRBV9 to TRBJ2-5; 12 bases agree with TRBD2. The junction had 6 bases not matched to a gene; V was cut back by 0 bases and J by 3 bases. Germline values: CDR1 SGDLS, CDR2 YYNGEE. The CDR3 loop spans 17 amino acids. The CDR3 coding sequence is TGTGCCAGCAGCGTAGCCGTATCTAGCGGGGGGGAAGAGACCCAGTACTTC. This codes for CASSVAVSSGGEETQYF.

The CDR3 DNA is TGTGCCAGCAGCTCGGGACATCAGGTTAACTATGGCTACACCTTC. As protein: CASSSGHQVNYGYTF. V is TRBV7-2 and J is TRBJ1-2, with D tentatively TRBD1 (6 bases). Germline V gives CDR1 SGHTA, CDR2 FQGNSA. CDR3 length equals 15 residues. V lost 4 bases and J lost 1, with 13 bases in between. Full variable domain (missing parts from reference TRBV7-2 and TRBJ1-2): GAGVSQSPSNKVTEKGKDVELRCDPISGHTALYWYRQSLGQGLEFLIYFQGNSAPDKSGLPSDRFSAERTGGSVSTLTIQRTQQEDSAVYLCASSSGHQVNYGYTFGSGTRLTVV.

The chain combines TRBV7-9 with TRBJ2-7, with D perhaps TRBD1 (5 bases). The ends were cut back, 3 bases at V and 5 bases at J, with 20 bases in the middle. The CDR3 loop spans 16 amino acids. Germline V gene data show CDR1 as SEHNR and CDR2 as FQNEAQ (reference sequence). CDR3 amino acids: CASSFLLAGQGDEQYF. The CDR3 coding sequence is TGTGCCAGCAGCTTTTTGTTGGCAGGGCAAGGGGACGAGCAGTACTTC.

This chain joins TRBV4-3 and TRBJ1-6; 10 positions match TRBD1. J was trimmed by 9 bases and V by 4 bases; bases with no gene match: 9. Germline loops: CDR1 LGHNA, CDR2 YSLEER. The CDR3 contains 16 residues. CDR3 sequence reads: CASSPTGTGARSPLHF. Here the CDR3 DNA reads TGCGCCAGCAGCCCGACCGGGACAGGGGCCCGTTCACCCCTCCACTTT.

This rearrangement joins TRBV6-1 to TRBJ1-3; 7 bases map to TRBD1. V was clipped by 1 base and J by 0 bases; unmatched bases: 3. Germline CDR1 reads MNHNS; CDR2 reads SASEGT. CDR3 length equals 16 residues. This chain's CDR3 is CASSEEGADSGNTIYF. The CDR3 nucleotides are TGTGCCAGCAGTGAAGAGGGGGCTGACTCTGGAAACACCATATATTTT.

This chain links TRBV5-8 with TRBJ2-7; TRBD2 aligns across 8 bases. V was clipped by 4 bases and J by 7 bases; unmatched bases: 10. This CDR3 has 14 amino acids. From germline, CDR1 is SGHTS and CDR2 YDEGEE. The CDR3 reads CASSHGLAVREQYF. In DNA form, the CDR3 reads TGTGCCAGCAGCCACGGACTAGCTGTGAGGGAGCAGTACTTC.

This clone was counted a single time. This chain uses TRBV19 with TRBJ2-7; D is possibly TRBD2 (5 bases). Trimming took 3 bases from V and 3 from J, leaving 15 bases between them. The CDR3 spans 15 residues. In germline, CDR1 is LNHDA, CDR2 SQIVND (reference sequence). This chain's CDR3 is CASSMGIGGYYEQYF. The DNA for the CDR3 is TGTGCCAGTAGTATGGGTATCGGAGGCTACTACGAGCAGTACTTC.

The V gene is TRBV9, the J gene TRBJ1-1, with 7 nucleotides matching TRBD1. There are 14 residues in the CDR3. V dropped 3 bases and J dropped 3; count of bases not matched to a gene: 5. Per the germline V gene, CDR1 is SGDLS and CDR2 is YYNGEE. CDR3 coding DNA: TGTGCCAGCAGCGAAACAGGGGTCCACACTGAAGCTTTCTTT. It specifies CASSETGVHTEAFF.

J is TRBJ1-3 and V is TRBV4-1; no clear D gene. The germline V and J ends were trimmed by 1 base and 3 bases, with 13 bases remaining between them. Germline values: CDR1 MGHRA, CDR2 YSYEKL. This CDR3 region has 16 residues. The CDR3 DNA follows: TGCGCCAGCAGCCAAGGTTTGCTGGGCGTTGGAAACACCATATATTTT. It specifies CASSQGLLGVGNTIYF.

This chain uses TRBV6-6 with TRBJ2-7; D not resolved. Germline V gene lookup returns CDR1 MNHNY and CDR2 SVGAGI (reference sequence). The germline V and J ends were trimmed by 0 bases and 3 bases, with 6 bases remaining between them. CDR3 length equals 13 residues. As DNA, the CDR3 is TGTGCCAGCAGTTACTCGCACAGCTACGAGCAGTACTTC. As protein: CASSYSHSYEQYF.

The V call is TRBV9, the J call TRBJ1-6; D call uncertain. Trimming took off 0 bases at V and 9 bases at J, with 13 bases between the two ends. Germline V CDR1 and CDR2: SGDLS, YYNGEE. The CDR3 is 15 residues long. The CDR3 DNA sequence: TGTGCCAGCAGCGTAGCTGAGGGCTGGAGTTCACCCCTCCACTTT. Encoded protein: CASSVAEGWSSPLHF.

The rearrangement uses TRBV13 and TRBJ2-5; TRBD1 aligns across 9 bases. The end of the DNA aligns better with TRBJ2-7, so the J call may be wrong. Per germline, CDR1 PRHDT and CDR2 FYEKMQ (reference sequence). This CDR3 contains 15 residues. The CDR3 loop is CASSQTNRGRYEQYF. The CDR3 nucleotides read TGTGCCAGCAGCCAGACGAACAGGGGGCGTTACGAGCAGTACTTC.

This clone turned up a few times. The chain couples TRBV5-1 to TRBJ1-2, with D unresolved. Germline assignment: CDR1 SGHRS and CDR2 YFSETQ. CDR3 length: 15 residues. Trimming removed 3 bases at V and 4 bases at J, with 16 bases between. DNA of the CDR3: TGCGCCAGCAGCTGGGAGACGGGAGCAGTCTATGGCTACACCTTC. It encodes CASSWETGAVYGYTF. The whole variable domain, remainder taken from reference TRBV5-1 and TRBJ1-2, is KAGVTQTPRYLIKTRGQQVTLSCSPISGHRSVSWYQQTPGQGLQFLFEYFSETQRNKGNFPGRFSGRQFSNSRSEMNVSTLELGDSALYLCASSWETGAVYGYTFGSGTRLTVV.

CDR3 nucleotides: TGTGCCAGCAGCTTAGCCAACAGCTACGAGCAGTACTTC. Protein product: CASSLANSYEQYF. The rearrangement links TRBV7-2 to TRBJ2-5, with D uncertain. The tail of the sequence fits TRBJ2-7 better, so the J call may be wrong. Germline-derived CDR1 and CDR2 are SGHTA and FQGNSA. The CDR3 has 13 amino acids.

The rearrangement uses TRBV27 and TRBJ2-1; 10 bases match TRBD2. Germline V CDR1 and CDR2: MNHEY, SMNVEV (reference sequence). The V and J ends lost 4 bases and 7 bases, in that order; junction bases with no gene match: 4. This CDR3 spans 14 amino acids. The CDR3 loop is CASSSAGGYNEQFF. For the CDR3, the DNA is TGTGCCAGCAGTTCAGCGGGAGGGTATAATGAGCAGTTCTTC.

This clone was detected only once. The CDR3 DNA is TGTGCCAGCAGTTCGACAGGTTATGGCTACACCTTC. Its translation: CASSSTGYGYTF. V gene TRBV27 combines with J gene TRBJ1-2; D is possibly TRBD1 (6 bases). Germline CDR1 MNHEY, CDR2 SMNVEV (reference sequence). Between the trimmed V and J ends, which lost 4 bases and 5 bases, there was a span of 8 bases. The CDR3 consists of 12 residues.